Below are 6 T cell receptor beta chains sequenced from a single sample in a study of blood T cell repertoires in COVID-19. Profiled with immunoSEQ multiplex PCR; TCRdb holds only in-frame clones, not every one. The sample consists of approximately 65,000 clones, 80% to 90% of them appearing once. The sample comprised peripheral blood. These receptors originate from a human donor in a cohort sampled during active COVID-19.

This chain links TRBV3-1 (or the pseudogene TRBV3-2) with TRBJ2-1; 7 nucleotides match TRBD2. The V segment lost 4 bases and the J segment 0 bases; nucleotides outside the gene matches: 3. Germline CDR1 reads LGHDT; CDR2 reads YNNKEL (reference sequence). The CDR3 length is 15 residues. CDR3 loop: CASSPSGSSYNEQFF. For the CDR3, the DNA is TGTGCCAGCAGCCCTAGCGGTAGCTCCTACAATGAGCAGTTCTTC.

The V gene is TRBV19, the J gene TRBJ1-6; D is ambiguous. Per the germline V gene, CDR1 is LNHDA and CDR2 is SQIVND (reference sequence). There are 15 residues in the CDR3. V lost 6 bases, J lost 0 bases, and 9 bases lay in between. This CDR3 is CASRSGSSYNSPLHF. CDR3 DNA: TGTGCCAGTAGGTCGGGGAGCTCCTATAATTCACCCCTCCACTTT.

V usage is TRBV28 and J usage is TRBJ2-4, with 9 bases fitting TRBD2. J was trimmed by 1 base and V by 4 bases; bases with no gene match: 11. CDR1 is MDHEN and CDR2 is SYDVKM in the germline V gene. CDR3 size: 18 residues. CDR3 in amino acids: CASSYLAGSGFAKNIQYF. The CDR3 DNA reads as TGTGCCAGCAGTTACCTAGCGGGAAGTGGATTCGCCAAAAACATTCAGTACTTC. Variable domain in full (rest from reference TRBV28 and TRBJ2-4): DVKVTQSSRYLVKRTGEKVFLECVQDMDHENMFWYRQDPGLGLRLIYFSYDVKMKEKGDIPEGYSVSREKKERFSLILESASTNQTSMYLCASSYLAGSGFAKNIQYFGAGTRLSVL.

The V call is TRBV7-2, the J call TRBJ1-1; 7 bases agree with TRBD1. Looked up from germline, CDR1 is SGHTA and CDR2 is FQGNSA. The CDR3 runs to 15 residues. V trimming: 5 bases; J trimming: 1 base; junction bases outside the gene matches: 7. CDR3 bases: TGTGCCAGCAGCACGACAGGGTGGGGGAACACTGAAGCTTTCTTT. The encoded protein is CASSTTGWGNTEAFF.

The V call is TRBV4-2, the J call TRBJ2-5; D is possibly TRBD2 (6 bases). The CDR3 is made up of 16 amino acids. Germline lookup yields CDR1 LGHNA and CDR2 YNFKEQ. V lost 2 bases, J lost 0 bases, and 13 bases lay in between. CDR3 in amino acids: CASSQLPGLHQETQYF. The CDR3, as DNA: TGTGCCAGCAGCCAACTACCGGGACTGCACCAAGAGACCCAGTACTTC.

The J gene is TRBJ1-3, the V gene TRBV7-9, with 8 bases that match TRBD1. The CDR3 contains 15 residues. The V segment lost 5 bases and the J segment 5 bases; nucleotides outside the gene matches: 8. Germline-derived CDR1 and CDR2 are SEHNR and FQNEAQ (reference sequence). CDR3 sequence: CASSKGQGGRNTIYF. CDR3 nucleotides: TGTGCCAGCAGCAAAGGACAGGGAGGTAGAAACACCATATATTTT.